The 32 T cell receptor beta chains below all came from one sample that was sequenced in a study of tumor-infiltrating lymphocytes in localized non-small cell lung cancer. Sequenced by immunoSEQ multiplex PCR; TCRdb stores in-frame clones only, minus some. Here the sample spans 6,000 to 7,000 clones, around 70% being singletons. Sequences were obtained from lung tumor tissue. Source of these receptors: a human donor with non-small cell lung cancer.

This clone is a singleton in its sample. The chain carries TRBV9 and TRBJ2-3; D not certain. This CDR3 spans 13 amino acids. Germline CDR1 is SGDLS and CDR2 is YYNGEE. The germline V and J ends were trimmed by 3 bases and 2 bases, with 7 bases remaining between them. Here the CDR3 DNA reads TGTGCCAGCAGCGCCAGCCCCACAGATACGCAGTATTTT. Protein sequence: CASSASPTDTQYF.

V and J are TRBV7-2 and TRBJ1-3; unclear D gene. The CDR3 loop spans 15 amino acids. V lost 5 bases to trimming and J lost 3 bases, with 14 bases between them. The germline gives CDR1 SGHTA, CDR2 FQGNSA. CDR3 DNA: TGTGCCAGCAGCGCAAGGGCGGAACTTGGAAACACCATATATTTT. This translates into CASSARAELGNTIYF.

The genes are TRBV4-3 and TRBJ1-6; 8 bases line up with TRBD1. There are 16 residues in the CDR3. Germline trimming cut 4 bases from V and 9 bases from J; bases unmatched to any gene: 11. Germline lookup yields CDR1 LGHNA and CDR2 YSLEER. The CDR3, as DNA: TGCGCCAGCAGCCGTGGGTGGACAGGGACGGGTTCACCCCTCCACTTT. Encoded protein: CASSRGWTGTGSPLHF.

The V and J genes are TRBV6-5 and TRBJ1-1; D gene ambiguous. This CDR3 spans 13 amino acids. Trimming stripped 4 bases from V and 2 bases from J, with 8 bases between. Germline CDR1 is MNHEY and CDR2 is SVGAGI. The CDR3, as DNA: TGTGCCAGCAGTTGGGCCTACAACACTGAAGCTTTCTTT. It translates to CASSWAYNTEAFF.

The V and J genes are TRBV5-1 and TRBJ1-2; the D gene is possibly TRBD1 (6 bases). V was trimmed by 4 bases and J by 7 bases, leaving 11 bases between them. Looked up from germline, CDR1 is SGHRS and CDR2 is YFSETQ. CDR3 length: 12 residues. The CDR3 here is CASSAGDRGYTF. The CDR3 bases are TGCGCCAGCAGCGCAGGGGATCGTGGCTACACCTTC.

The V gene is TRBV18, the J gene TRBJ1-6, with D perhaps matching TRBD1 (6 bases). Per germline, CDR1 KGHSH and CDR2 LQKENI. This CDR3 contains 17 residues. The V and J ends lost 2 bases and 9 bases respectively, with 20 bases between them. The CDR3 nucleotides read TGTGCCAGCTCACCAAGCGGACAGATAATGGGGCTTTCACCCCTCCACTTT. Its protein product is CASSPSGQIMGLSPLHF.

The chain has TRBV5-1 and TRBJ1-2; TRBD1 is a possible D gene (5 bases). Germline V gene sequence: CDR1 SGHRS, CDR2 YFSETQ. V lost 4 bases to trimming and J lost 8 bases, with 21 bases between them. The CDR3 is made up of 15 amino acids. The CDR3 loop is CASSPKGRSVKGYTF. The DNA of the CDR3 is TGCGCCAGCAGCCCGAAGGGGCGAAGCGTAAAGGGCTACACCTTC.

The rearrangement joins TRBV7-2 to TRBJ2-3, with TRBD1 matching over 8 bases. Unmatched junction bases numbered 8, after V lost 5 bases and J lost 1 base. Germline CDR1 SGHTA, CDR2 FQGNSA. This CDR3 has 16 amino acids. The CDR3 DNA is TGTGCCAGCAGCCCAGACAGGGGTATGGGCACAGATACGCAGTATTTT. Translation gives CASSPDRGMGTDTQYF.

This clone was recorded once. The chain combines TRBV6-6 with TRBJ1-4; D is uncertain. With 2 bases removed from V and 0 bases from J, the gap between germline ends came to 4 bases. Germline V gene lookup returns CDR1 MNHNY and CDR2 SVGAGI (reference sequence). The length of the CDR3 is 14 residues. The CDR3 loop is CASSYGATNEKLFF. The CDR3 DNA reads as TGTGCCAGCAGTTACGGTGCAACTAATGAAAAACTGTTTTTT.

The rearrangement uses TRBV5-1 and TRBJ1-2; D gene ambiguous. Trimming stripped 1 base from V and 4 bases from J, with 8 bases between. This CDR3 comprises 13 residues. Per germline, CDR1 SGHRS and CDR2 YFSETQ. CDR3 bases: TGCGCCAGCAGCTTGATGGTTACCTATGGCTACACCTTC. It is translated as CASSLMVTYGYTF.

This clone is judged medium-sized. The V and J genes are TRBV27 and TRBJ1-5; tentative D call: TRBD1 (5 bases). The CDR3 has 13 residues. Germline V gives CDR1 MNHEY, CDR2 SMNVEV (reference sequence). Trimming took off 2 bases at V and 6 bases at J, with 8 bases between the two ends. CDR3 sequence (DNA): TGTGCCAGCAGTTTAGCAGGGAGTCAGCCCCAGCATTTT. It codes for CASSLAGSQPQHF.

As for this clone: With a far larger clone one base away, a read error is the likely cause. CDR3 in DNA: TGTGCCAGCAGCTCATCCTCGGAAACTTTCTTT. Residues: CASSSSSETFF. V and J are TRBV7-9 and TRBJ1-1, with unresolved D. The CDR3 runs 11 residues. Germline CDR1 and CDR2: SEHNR and FQNEAQ (reference sequence). Trimming stripped 4 bases from V and 12 bases from J, with 12 bases between. Full variable domain (remainder filled in from reference TRBV7-9 and TRBJ1-1): DTGVSQNPRHKITKRGQNVTFRCDPISEHNRLYWYRQTLGQGPEFLTYFQNEAQLEKSRLLSDRFSAERPKGSFSTLEIQRTEQGDSAMYLCASSSSSETFFGQGTRLTVV.

The chain uses TRBV29-1 and TRBJ2-2; TRBD1 agrees at 10 bases. The J segment lost 3 bases and the V segment lost 4 bases, leaving 2 bases of the junction unmatched. Germline assignment: CDR1 SQVTM and CDR2 ANQGSEA. The CDR3 runs 14 residues. Written as DNA, the CDR3 is TGCAGCGTTGCCGGGACAGGGGACACCGGGGAGCTGTTTTTT. It specifies CSVAGTGDTGELFF.

This chain uses TRBV4-2 with TRBJ1-2; possible D gene TRBD1, 5 bases. The V end lost 0 bases, the J end lost 8 bases, and 16 bases lay between the germline ends. The CDR3 contains 15 residues. The V gene's germline CDR1 is LGHNA and CDR2 YNFKEQ. The CDR3 nucleotides read TGTGCCAGCAGCCAAGATTTAGGGACCTCCGACGGCTACACCTTC. This sequence encodes CASSQDLGTSDGYTF.

This clone was detected only once. The chain recombines TRBV6-5 with TRBJ2-7, with D unclear. V was shortened by 0 bases and J by 0 bases, with 9 bases between the two germline ends. The CDR3 extends over 15 amino acids. Germline CDR1 MNHEY, CDR2 SVGAGI. The CDR3 coding sequence is TGTGCCAGCAGTTACTCCCCAGGAAACTCCTACGAGCAGTACTTC. Protein sequence: CASSYSPGNSYEQYF.

This chain links TRBV19 with TRBJ1-1, with 8 bases aligning to TRBD1. Trimming at V came to 4 bases and at J to 2 bases, leaving 9 bases not matched to a gene. This CDR3 has 16 residues. CDR1 and CDR2 (germline): LNHDA, SQIVND (reference sequence). This CDR3 reads CASSTRRQGSNTEAFF. The CDR3 DNA is TGTGCCAGTAGTACCAGAAGACAGGGGTCAAACACTGAAGCTTTCTTT.

The chain is built from TRBV19 and TRBJ2-2; D not certain. Per the germline V gene, CDR1 is LNHDA and CDR2 is SQIVND (reference sequence). The CDR3 consists of 13 residues. V was pared by 7 bases and J by 0 bases, with 6 bases between. The DNA of the CDR3 is TGTGCCAGTAAAGGGACGAACACCGGGGAGCTGTTTTTT. Its protein is CASKGTNTGELFF.

This clone turned up a few times. The chain employs TRBV9 and TRBJ1-2, with TRBD1 matching 7 bases. This CDR3 is built from 14 residues. The V and J ends lost 3 bases and 0 bases, in that order; junction bases with no gene match: 2. The germline CDR1 and CDR2 sequences are SGDLS and YYNGEE. CDR3 DNA sequence: TGTGCCAGCAGCGAGGGACAGCCTAACTATGGCTACACCTTC. This translates into CASSEGQPNYGYTF.

This clone appeared once. J is TRBJ1-5 and V is TRBV5-1; no definite D call. The germline V gene has CDR1 SGHRS and CDR2 YFSETQ. The CDR3 runs 15 residues. Trimming shortened V by 0 bases and J by 1 base, and 8 bases separated the two germline ends. Here the CDR3 reads CASSLGGGSNQPQHF. DNA for the CDR3: TGCGCCAGCAGCTTGGGCGGAGGGAGCAATCAGCCCCAGCATTTT. Looking up the rest from reference TRBV5-1 and TRBJ1-5 gives the full variable domain: KAGVTQTPRYLIKTRGQQVTLSCSPISGHRSVSWYQQTPGQGLQFLFEYFSETQRNKGNFPGRFSGRQFSNSRSEMNVSTLELGDSALYLCASSLGGGSNQPQHFGDGTRLSIL.

The V gene is TRBV28, the J gene TRBJ2-7; no firm D call. Trimming cost V 2 bases and J 0 bases, with 14 bases left between them. There are 16 residues in the CDR3. Germline assignment: CDR1 MDHEN and CDR2 SYDVKM. CDR3 nucleotide sequence: TGTGCCAGCAGTTTACCTCTCGAAGGCCTCTCCTACGAGCAGTACTTC. Residues: CASSLPLEGLSYEQYF.

The gene calls are TRBV5-1 and TRBJ1-6, with 8 bases that match TRBD1. Germline V gene data show CDR1 as SGHRS and CDR2 as YFSETQ. V shed 0 bases and J 15 bases; nucleotides not matched to a gene: 5. This CDR3 has 13 residues. In nucleotides, the CDR3 is TGCGCCAGCAGCTTGGAACCGGACAGGGTCCTCCACTTT. The encoded protein is CASSLEPDRVLHF.

V and J are TRBV10-3 and TRBJ1-2; TRBD1 might be the D (6 bases). Germline values: CDR1 ENHRY, CDR2 SYGVKD. Trimming removed 4 bases at V and 2 bases at J, with 8 bases between. The CDR3 runs to 13 residues. The CDR3 DNA is TGTGCCATCAGTGGGACAGTCAACTATGGCTACACCTTC. It codes for CAISGTVNYGYTF.

The V and J genes are TRBV6-1 and TRBJ2-5, with D possibly TRBD1 on 5 matching bases. The CDR3 has 15 amino acids. Trimming took 4 bases from V and 2 from J, leaving 14 bases between them. Germline assignment: CDR1 MNHNS and CDR2 SASEGT. The CDR3 loop reads CASSGGFGPQETQYF. The CDR3 bases are TGTGCCAGCAGTGGGGGCTTTGGGCCTCAAGAGACCCAGTACTTC.

This sequence joins TRBV19 and TRBJ2-2; D is uncertain. The CDR3 consists of 13 residues. V was trimmed by 7 bases and J by 1 base, leaving 7 bases between them. CDR1 is LNHDA, CDR2 SQIVND, per germline (reference sequence). The CDR3 loop is CASTVRNTGELFF. CDR3 in DNA: TGTGCCAGTACGGTCCGGAACACCGGGGAGCTGTTTTTT.

The chain is built from TRBV4-1 and TRBJ1-4; 9 bases align to TRBD1. This CDR3 spans 15 amino acids. V lost 0 bases to trimming and J lost 8 bases; unmatched junction nucleotides: 4. Germline V CDR1 and CDR2: MGHRA, YSYEKL. CDR3 DNA: TGCGCCAGCAGCCAAGATAGGGACAGGGAGGAAAAACTGTTTTTT. Its protein product is CASSQDRDREEKLFF.

This clone was detected only a few times. The chain combines TRBV7-8 with TRBJ1-6; D ambiguous. The germline V and J ends were trimmed by 5 bases and 9 bases, with 14 bases remaining between them. This CDR3 is built from 14 residues. CDR1 and CDR2 from the germline V gene are SGHVS and FQNEAQ. For the CDR3, the DNA is TGTGCCAGCAGCCTTGGGTCCCGAAGTTCACCCCTCCACTTT. Protein product: CASSLGSRSSPLHF.

In DNA form, the CDR3 reads TGTGCCAGCAGCTTTTTCGAGCAGTCTGGGGCCAACGTCCTGACTTTC. Amino acids: CASSFFEQSGANVLTF. The chain combines TRBV5-6 with TRBJ2-6, with D hard to call. The CDR3 is 16 amino acids. The V end lost 2 bases, the J end lost 1 base, and 10 bases lay between the germline ends. The germline gives CDR1 SGHDT, CDR2 YYEEEE.

The CDR3 coding sequence is TGTGCCAGCAGCGTATCGTGGCTGAGAGATTACGAGCAGTACTTC. Translation: CASSVSWLRDYEQYF. The chain carries TRBV9 and TRBJ2-7; D not resolved. The germline gives CDR1 SGDLS, CDR2 YYNGEE. The CDR3 runs to 15 residues. Between the trimmed V and J ends, which lost 1 base and 4 bases, there was a span of 15 bases.

The CDR3 nucleotides read TGTGCCAGCAGCCCACCCGGGACTAGCGGCCGCGAGCAGTACTTC. Its protein is CASSPPGTSGREQYF. The rearrangement links TRBV9 to TRBJ2-7; 11 bases fit TRBD2. The CDR3 runs 15 residues. Trimming removed 4 bases from V and 6 bases from J; junction bases left unmatched: 9. The germline gives CDR1 SGDLS, CDR2 YYNGEE.

This clone came up once. This chain uses TRBV7-2 with TRBJ2-7; no reliable D call. V shed 2 bases and J shed 5 bases, with 13 bases lying between them. Germline V gene lookup returns CDR1 SGHTA and CDR2 FQGNSA. CDR3 length: 14 amino acids. The CDR3 sequence is CASSLIGLFDEQYF. CDR3 DNA sequence: TGTGCCAGCAGCTTAATTGGTCTATTCGACGAGCAGTACTTC. The complete variable domain, with remaining parts taken from reference TRBV7-2 and TRBJ2-7, reads GAGVSQSPSNKVTEKGKDVELRCDPISGHTALYWYRQSLGQGLEFLIYFQGNSAPDKSGLPSDRFSAERTGGSVSTLTIQRTQQEDSAVYLCASSLIGLFDEQYFGPGTRLTVT.

The chain joins TRBV4-2 to TRBJ2-7; 7 bases match TRBD2. There are 17 residues in the CDR3. Germline V gene sequence: CDR1 LGHNA, CDR2 YNFKEQ. V gave up 0 bases and J gave up 4 bases; unmatched junction bases: 12. CDR3 protein: CASSQDQTSAGLYEQYF. CDR3 bases: TGTGCCAGCAGCCAAGACCAAACTAGCGCCGGTTTGTACGAGCAGTACTTC.

The J gene is TRBJ1-6, the V gene TRBV4-1; D not resolved. The CDR3 spans 14 residues. Trimming pared 1 base from V and 10 bases from J, leaving 11 bases between. Germline V gives CDR1 MGHRA, CDR2 YSYEKL. The CDR3 here is CASSQGDLKSPLHF. The CDR3 DNA is TGCGCCAGCAGCCAAGGAGACCTAAAATCACCCCTCCACTTT.